The 27 T cell receptor beta chains below come from one sample, sequenced in a study of T cells after yellow fever vaccination. One entry per CDR3 protein, called by TCRdb with MiXCR from the 5' RACE reads. The sample comprises roughly 320,000 distinct CDR3 sequences, over 8.5% of which are singletons, and 2.5% to 4% rests with the top ten. The sequences come from CD4+ T cells sorted from PBMCs, collected 45 days after the yellow fever booster vaccination. Source of these receptors: a man aged 18 to 29 who received the YFV17D yellow fever vaccine.

The chain combines TRBV2 with TRBJ2-7; 8 nucleotides line up with TRBD1. Trimming removed 6 bases from V and 4 bases from J; junction bases left unmatched: 14. Germline CDR1 is SNHLY and CDR2 is FYNNEI. The CDR3 has 16 residues. The CDR3 region has the DNA TGTGCCAGCAGCGATGTTTTGAGGACAGGGTTTTACGAGCAGTACTTC. Translation: CASSDVLRTGFYEQYF. Full variable domain (outside the CDR3, taken from reference TRBV2 and TRBJ2-7): EPEVTQTPSHQVTQMGQEVILRCVPISNHLYFYWYRQILGQKVEFLVSFYNNEISEKSEIFDDQFSVERPDGSNFTLKIRSTKLEDSAMYFCASSDVLRTGFYEQYFGPGTRLTVT.

The CDR3 region is CASMQGRSGANVLTF. CDR3 in DNA: TGCGCCAGCATGCAGGGCCGCTCTGGGGCCAACGTCCTGACTTTC. V usage is TRBV5-1 and J usage is TRBJ2-6, with TRBD1 as a possible D gene (5 bases). Germline CDR1 is SGHRS and CDR2 is YFSETQ. CDR3 size: 15 residues. V was clipped by 6 bases and J by 0 bases, with 10 bases between them.

In its sample, this clonotype was seen a few times. The chain has TRBV6-5 and TRBJ2-5, with 10 bases matching TRBD1. The germline gives CDR1 MNHEY, CDR2 SVGAGI. The V and J ends lost 2 bases and 3 bases, in that order; junction bases with no gene match: 6. This CDR3 has 16 residues. The CDR3: CASSYAGTGVKETQYF. The CDR3, as DNA: TGTGCCAGCAGTTACGCCGGGACAGGGGTAAAAGAGACCCAGTACTTC.

The gene calls are TRBV20-1 and TRBJ2-2; either TRBD1 or TRBD2 may fit D (6 bases each). The CDR3 sequence is 15 residues long. CDR1 is DFQATT and CDR2 is SNEGSKA in the germline V gene (reference sequence). Trimming removed 1 base at V and 5 bases at J, with 14 bases between. In DNA form, the CDR3 reads TGCAGTGCTAGAGTTAGGGGGGTCCAGACCGGGGAGCTGTTTTTT. Translated, it gives CSARVRGVQTGELFF.

This chain links TRBV20-1 with TRBJ1-1, with 9 nucleotides matching TRBD1. The CDR3 runs to 15 residues. In germline, CDR1 is DFQATT, CDR2 SNEGSKA (reference sequence). With 3 bases clipped from V and 4 bases from J, the junction kept 9 bases outside the gene matches. CDR3 coding DNA: TGCAGTGCTAGCCTATGGGGGACAGGGACCACTGAAGCTTTCTTT. Translation gives CSASLWGTGTTEAFF.

The chain has TRBV6-5 and TRBJ2-5; D is unclear. Germline lookup yields CDR1 MNHEY and CDR2 SVGAGI. This CDR3 contains 16 residues. The V end lost 5 bases, the J end lost 4 bases, and 20 bases lay between the germline ends. CDR3 DNA: TGTGCCAGCAGTCCCCCAGTCCTCAACGCTGGAGAGACCCAGTACTTC. It yields the protein CASSPPVLNAGETQYF.

The chain joins TRBV12-3 or TRBV12-4 to TRBJ1-1, with D unclear. V dropped 7 bases and J dropped 8 bases, with 11 bases sitting between them. The CDR3 totals 11 residues. CDR3 sequence (DNA): TGTGCCAGCACCACTCGGGGAGAAGCTTTCTTT. Translated, it gives CASTTRGEAFF.

This clonotype was recorded at least ten times. One end of the junction is discordant with germline, which a read error may explain. This rearrangement joins TRBV7-7 to TRBJ1-3; D remains unclear. CDR1 is SSHAT, CDR2 FNYEAQ, per germline (reference sequence). The CDR3 contains 16 residues. Here the CDR3 DNA reads TGTGCTAGCAGCTTAGAGCCGGGATTCTCTGGAAACACCATATATTTT. Its protein product is CASSLEPGFSGNTIYF.

This clonotype has a handful of counts. The rearrangement uses TRBV7-3 and TRBJ2-2; D call uncertain. Trimming stripped 5 bases from V and 1 base from J, with 8 bases between. CDR1 and CDR2 from the germline V gene are SGHTA and FQGTGA. The CDR3 consists of 14 residues. The CDR3 sequence: CASSPHRNTGELFF. CDR3 DNA: TGTGCCAGCAGCCCACACCGGAACACCGGGGAGCTGTTTTTT. Together with reference TRBV7-3 and TRBJ2-2, the CDR3 gives the full variable domain: GAGVSQTPSNKVTEKGKYVELRCDPISGHTALYWYRQSLGQGPEFLIYFQGTGAADDSGLPNDRFFAVRPEGSVSTLKIQRTERGDSAVYLCASSPHRNTGELFFGEGSRLTVL.

This clonotype came up a few times. The CDR3 DNA is TGTGCCAGCAGCCAGAGCGGCGAGCAGTACGTC. Amino acid sequence: CASSQSGEQYV. The chain links TRBV14 to TRBJ2-7, with D perhaps matching TRBD2 (5 bases). Germline CDR1 and CDR2: SGHDN and FVKESK. V lost 3 bases and J lost 6, with 6 bases in between. This CDR3 comprises 11 residues.

In this sample, this clonotype turned up many times. CDR3 in DNA: TGCGCCAGCCGGAGCGGGGGGGCCGAAGATACGCAGTATTTT. This translates into CASRSGGAEDTQYF. J is TRBJ2-3 and V is TRBV5-1, with 10 bases matching TRBD2. Germline-derived CDR1 and CDR2 are SGHRS and YFSETQ. This CDR3 comprises 14 residues. Trimming cost V 7 bases and J 5 bases; bases outside gene matches: 7.

J is TRBJ2-5 and V is TRBV9, with TRBD1 identical over 10 bases. There are 14 residues in the CDR3. Germline V gene sequence: CDR1 SGDLS, CDR2 YYNGEE. The V segment lost 2 bases and the J segment 3 bases; nucleotides outside the gene matches: 1. In DNA form, the CDR3 reads TGTGCCAGCAGCGTTGGACAGGGGGAAGAGACCCAGTACTTC. It yields the protein CASSVGQGEETQYF. Complete variable domain (other parts from reference TRBV9 and TRBJ2-5): DSGVTQTPKHLITATGQRVTLRCSPRSGDLSVYWYQQSLDQGLQFLIQYYNGEERAKGNILERFSAQQFPDLHSELNLSSLELGDSALYFCASSVGQGEETQYFGPGTRLLVL.

The V and J genes are TRBV12-3 or TRBV12-4 and TRBJ2-2, with 9 bases aligning to TRBD1. Unmatched junction bases numbered 5, after V lost 7 bases and J lost 5 bases. The CDR3 is made up of 14 amino acids. This CDR3 is CASKDRGETGELFF. The CDR3 DNA sequence: TGTGCCAGCAAGGACAGGGGCGAAACCGGGGAGCTGTTTTTT.

This clonotype was seen ten or more times. The CDR3 here is CSAPRLGSGGDYGYTF. The DNA of the CDR3 is TGCAGTGCTCCTCGACTCGGGTCAGGGGGCGACTATGGCTACACCTTC. The chain recombines TRBV20-1 with TRBJ1-2, with TRBD1 identical over 8 bases. Losses at the gene ends were 5 bases for V and 3 bases for J; bases not matched to a gene: 14. The germline gives CDR1 DFQATT, CDR2 SNEGSKA (reference sequence). CDR3 length: 16 residues.

This clonotype was detected only a few times. The CDR3 DNA sequence: TGCGCCAGCAGCCAGGAACCTCGTGCGGGGGGGCGGGAAAACATTCAGTACTTC. The encoded protein is CASSQEPRAGGRENIQYF. The gene calls are TRBV4-3 and TRBJ2-4, with 9 bases fitting TRBD2. The trim removed 3 bases at V and 5 bases at J, leaving 14 bases unmatched. The CDR3 has 18 residues. Germline loops: CDR1 LGHNA, CDR2 YSLEER.

The V call is TRBV3-1, the J call TRBJ1-6, with a weak D call TRBD1 (5 bases). V lost 0 bases and J lost 7, with 10 bases in between. The germline V gene encodes CDR1 LGHDT and CDR2 YNNKEL (reference sequence). The CDR3 extends over 15 amino acids. The CDR3 bases are TGTGCCAGCAGCCAAGAAGGGGCCAGGAATTCACCCCTCCACTTT. It is translated as CASSQEGARNSPLHF.

Many counts were recorded for this clonotype. The J gene is TRBJ2-7, the V gene TRBV7-2, with 12 bases identical to TRBD1. The CDR3 loop spans 15 amino acids. V dropped 7 bases and J dropped 4; count of bases not matched to a gene: 8. Germline V gene sequence: CDR1 SGHTA, CDR2 FQGNSA. CDR3 in amino acids: CASNPGQGARYEQYF. The CDR3 region has the DNA TGTGCCAGCAACCCGGGACAGGGGGCGCGGTACGAGCAGTACTTC.

This clonotype has at least ten counts. This chain joins TRBV20-1 and TRBJ2-3; D uncertain. This CDR3 contains 14 residues. Germline V gives CDR1 DFQATT, CDR2 SNEGSKA (reference sequence). Trimming removed 6 bases from V and 0 bases from J, with 13 bases in between. CDR3 in amino acids: CSAAIAASTDTQYF. CDR3 sequence (DNA): TGCAGTGCCGCGATTGCCGCTAGCACAGATACGCAGTATTTT.

In its sample, this clonotype was seen many times. V and J are TRBV7-3 and TRBJ2-3; possible D gene TRBD1, 5 bases. Germline CDR1 SGHTA, CDR2 FQGTGA. This CDR3 has 14 residues. The germline V and J ends were trimmed by 0 bases and 1 base, with 5 bases remaining between them. The CDR3 nucleotides are TGTGCCAGCAGCTTAACAGGGGGCACAGATACGCAGTATTTT. Translated, it gives CASSLTGGTDTQYF.

The genes are TRBV20-1 and TRBJ1-4; D is perhaps TRBD1 (5 bases). Germline assignment: CDR1 DFQATT and CDR2 SNEGSKA (reference sequence). V was cut by 0 bases and J by 7 bases, with 18 bases left in between. The CDR3 length is 16 residues. The CDR3 sequence is CSARDLGRGASEKLFF. CDR3 bases: TGCAGTGCTAGAGATCTCGGAAGGGGCGCAAGTGAAAAACTGTTTTTT.

In this sample, this clonotype turned up a few times. The V call is TRBV15, the J call TRBJ2-3, with D maybe TRBD2 (7 bases). CDR3 length: 17 residues. Germline CDR1 LNHNV, CDR2 YYDKDF (reference sequence). Trimming took off 3 bases at V and 4 bases at J, with 20 bases between the two ends. The CDR3 DNA follows: TGTGCCACCAGCAGGCCTCGGGGGGCAGTAAGCGCAGATACGCAGTATTTT. Residues: CATSRPRGAVSADTQYF. The variable domain in full, completed from reference TRBV15 and TRBJ2-3, reads DAMVIQNPRYQVTQFGKPVTLSCSQTLNHNVMYWYQQKSSQAPKLLFHYYDKDFNNEADTPDNFQSRRPNTSFCFLDIRSPGLGDTAMYLCATSRPRGAVSADTQYFGPGTRLTVL.

This clonotype was seen a few times. The chain recombines TRBV6-4 with TRBJ1-1; possibly TRBD1 for D (5 bases). Germline lookup yields CDR1 MRHNA and CDR2 SNTAGT. Trimming left V 2 bases short and J 5 bases short, with 6 bases between. This CDR3 comprises 12 residues. The CDR3 reads CASSDGGTEAFF. In DNA form, the CDR3 reads TGTGCCAGCAGTGACGGGGGTACTGAAGCTTTCTTT.

This clonotype was detected only a few times. The rearrangement uses TRBV10-3 and TRBJ2-1, with 10 bases matching TRBD2. The ends lost 10 bases at V and 0 bases at J; junction bases unmatched: 3. The CDR3 covers 14 residues. Looked up from germline, CDR1 is ENHRY and CDR2 is SYGVKD. DNA for the CDR3: TGTGCCACGATAGCGGGGGGCTCCTACAATGAGCAGTTCTTC. It encodes CATIAGGSYNEQFF.

Ten or more counts support this clonotype. The chain carries TRBV5-1 and TRBJ1-1; the D gene is possibly TRBD1 (5 bases). Trimming cost V 1 base and J 4 bases, with 11 bases left between them. The CDR3 sequence is 14 residues long. Germline CDR1 reads SGHRS; CDR2 reads YFSETQ. Here the CDR3 DNA reads TGCGCCAGCAGCTTGTGGGCAGGGCCCACTGAAGCTTTCTTT. It translates to CASSLWAGPTEAFF.

This chain joins TRBV5-6 and TRBJ2-1, with 8 positions matching TRBD1. V shed 4 bases and J 4 bases; nucleotides not matched to a gene: 4. CDR3 size: 14 residues. From germline, CDR1 is SGHDT and CDR2 YYEEEE. As DNA, the CDR3 is TGTGCCAGCAGCCGGACAGGGAATTACAATGAGCAGTTCTTC. Its protein is CASSRTGNYNEQFF. Full variable domain (outside the CDR3, taken from reference TRBV5-6 and TRBJ2-1): DAGVTQSPTHLIKTRGQQVTLRCSPKSGHDTVSWYQQALGQGPQFIFQYYEEEERQRGNFPDRFSGHQFPNYSSELNVNALLLGDSALYLCASSRTGNYNEQFFGPGTRLTVL.

This sequence joins TRBV6-6 and TRBJ2-4, with 7 bases matching TRBD2. J was trimmed by 2 bases and V by 0 bases; bases with no gene match: 13. Germline values: CDR1 MNHNY, CDR2 SVGAGI (reference sequence). The length of the CDR3 is 19 residues. The CDR3 protein is CASSYSKGATTSPKNIQYF. CDR3 nucleotides: TGTGCCAGCAGTTACTCCAAAGGGGCAACGACTAGCCCCAAAAACATTCAGTACTTC.

V gene TRBV18 combines with J gene TRBJ2-3; 8 bases map to TRBD2. CDR3 size: 16 residues. Trimming removed 4 bases from V and 1 base from J; junction bases left unmatched: 7. Per germline, CDR1 KGHSH and CDR2 LQKENI. The CDR3 sequence is CASSQISGVGTDTQYF. The CDR3 DNA follows: TGTGCCAGCTCACAAATTAGCGGGGTCGGCACAGATACGCAGTATTTT.